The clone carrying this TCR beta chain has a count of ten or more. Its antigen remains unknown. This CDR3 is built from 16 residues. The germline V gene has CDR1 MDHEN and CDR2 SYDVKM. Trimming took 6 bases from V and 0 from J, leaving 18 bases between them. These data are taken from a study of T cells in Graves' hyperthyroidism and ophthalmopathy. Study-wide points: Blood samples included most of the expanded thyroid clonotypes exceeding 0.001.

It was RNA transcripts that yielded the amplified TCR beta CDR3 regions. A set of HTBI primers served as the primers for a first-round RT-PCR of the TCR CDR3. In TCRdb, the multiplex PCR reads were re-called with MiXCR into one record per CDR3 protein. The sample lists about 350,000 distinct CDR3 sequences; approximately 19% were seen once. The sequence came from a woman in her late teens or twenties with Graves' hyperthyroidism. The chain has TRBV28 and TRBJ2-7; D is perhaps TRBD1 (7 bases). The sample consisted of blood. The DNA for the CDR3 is TGTGCCAGCAGCCTACGCAGGGGGGACTTCTCCTACGAGCAGTACTTC. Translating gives CASSLRRGDFSYEQYF.